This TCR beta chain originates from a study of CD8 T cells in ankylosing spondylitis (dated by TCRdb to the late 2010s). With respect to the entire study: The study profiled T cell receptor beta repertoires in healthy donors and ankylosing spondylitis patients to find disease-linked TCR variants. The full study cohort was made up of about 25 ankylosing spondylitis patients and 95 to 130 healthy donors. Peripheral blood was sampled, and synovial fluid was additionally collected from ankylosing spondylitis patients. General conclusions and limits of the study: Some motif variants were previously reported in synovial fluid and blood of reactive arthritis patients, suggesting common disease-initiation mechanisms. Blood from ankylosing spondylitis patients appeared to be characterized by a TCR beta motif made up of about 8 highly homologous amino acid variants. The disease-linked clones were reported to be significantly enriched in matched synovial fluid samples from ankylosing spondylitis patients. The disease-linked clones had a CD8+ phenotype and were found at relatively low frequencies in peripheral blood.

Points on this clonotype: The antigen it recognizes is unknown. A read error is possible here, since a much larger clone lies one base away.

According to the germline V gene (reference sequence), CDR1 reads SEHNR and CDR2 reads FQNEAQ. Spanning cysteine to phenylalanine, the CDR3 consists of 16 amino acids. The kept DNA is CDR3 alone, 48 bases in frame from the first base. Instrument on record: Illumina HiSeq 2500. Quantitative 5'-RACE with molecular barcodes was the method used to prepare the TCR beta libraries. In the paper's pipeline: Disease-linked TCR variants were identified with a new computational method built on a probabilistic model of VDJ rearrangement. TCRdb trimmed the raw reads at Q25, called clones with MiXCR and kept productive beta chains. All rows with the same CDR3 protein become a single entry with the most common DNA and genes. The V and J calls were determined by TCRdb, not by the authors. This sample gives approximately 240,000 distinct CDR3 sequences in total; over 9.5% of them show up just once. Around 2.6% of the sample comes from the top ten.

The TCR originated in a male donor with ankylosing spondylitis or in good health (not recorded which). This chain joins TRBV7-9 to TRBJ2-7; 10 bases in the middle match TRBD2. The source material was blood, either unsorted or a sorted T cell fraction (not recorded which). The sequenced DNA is TGTGCCATCAGCTTCGAAAGCACTAGCGGGGCGATCCGGCAGTACTTC. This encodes CAISFESTSGAIRQYF. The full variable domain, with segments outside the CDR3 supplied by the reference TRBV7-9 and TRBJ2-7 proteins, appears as DTGVSQNPRHKITKRGQNVTFRCDPISEHNRLYWYRQTLGQGPEFLTYFQNEAQLEKSRLLSDRFSAERPKGSFSTLEIQRTEQGDSAMYLCAISFESTSGAIRQYFGPGTRLTVT.